These 12 T cell receptor beta chains were sequenced from one sample in a study of cytomegalovirus exposure and HLA in healthy donors (dated 2017 in TCRdb). Receptor amplification or capture employed the immunoSEQ multiplex PCR assay. TCRdb retrieved this table from immuneACCESS and kept in-frame rearrangements only. Not all clones are present; in checked studies, unresolved V genes account for under half, and no reason is known for the remainder. This sample gives fewer than 150,000 clones in total; about 86% of them show up just once. Jointly, the top ten make up 7.9% of the sample. Sequencing was carried out using PBMCs. Receptors originate from a woman under 30 in good health and CMV-seropositive.

The rearrangement links TRBV28 to TRBJ1-4; 7 bases map to TRBD1. Germline V lookup: CDR1 MDHEN, CDR2 SYDVKM. J gave up 8 bases and V 8 bases, and 11 bases lay outside the gene matches. The CDR3 spans 14 residues. The CDR3 spells CASRSQGFREKLFF. CDR3 bases: TGTGCCAGCCGGTCACAGGGGTTTCGAGAAAAACTGTTTTTT.

The chain recombines TRBV7-9 with TRBJ2-1, with TRBD2 matching 8 bases. The germline gives CDR1 SEHNR, CDR2 FQNEAQ (reference sequence). This CDR3 is 17 amino acids long. V lost 4 bases to trimming and J lost 0 bases; unmatched junction nucleotides: 8. DNA of the CDR3: TGTGCCAGCAGCTCCCCTAAACTAGCGGACTCCTACAATGAGCAGTTCTTC. This translates into CASSSPKLADSYNEQFF.

V gene TRBV4-2 combines with J gene TRBJ2-1, with D possibly being TRBD2 (6 bases). Germline CDR1 and CDR2: LGHNA and YNFKEQ. Trimming left V 2 bases short and J 12 bases short, with 17 bases between. CDR3 length equals 14 residues. The CDR3 bases are TGTGCCAGCAGCCAAACGGACTCGGGGGTCGGGCAGTTCTTC. Protein sequence: CASSQTDSGVGQFF.

The chain has TRBV4-3 and TRBJ2-2, with TRBD1 matching 10 bases. J gave up 6 bases and V 2 bases, and 6 bases lay outside the gene matches. Germline V gene data show CDR1 as LGHNA and CDR2 as YSLEER. There are 16 residues in the CDR3. CDR3 DNA sequence: TGCGCCAGCAGCCAACAGACAGGGGGCCGGTCCGGGGAGCTGTTTTTT. It translates to CASSQQTGGRSGELFF.

The chain joins TRBV5-1 to TRBJ1-1, with D unclear. The germline gives CDR1 SGHRS, CDR2 YFSETQ. V was trimmed by 5 bases and J by 1 base, leaving 6 bases between them. This CDR3 is built from 12 residues. The CDR3 loop reads CASRAGNTEAFF. Here the CDR3 DNA reads TGCGCCAGCAGGGCAGGGAACACTGAAGCTTTCTTT. Supplemented by reference TRBV5-1 and TRBJ1-1, the full variable domain reads KAGVTQTPRYLIKTRGQQVTLSCSPISGHRSVSWYQQTPGQGLQFLFEYFSETQRNKGNFPGRFSGRQFSNSRSEMNVSTLELGDSALYLCASRAGNTEAFFGQGTRLTVV.

This chain links TRBV29-1 with TRBJ2-1; 11 positions match TRBD2. Per the germline V gene, CDR1 is SQVTM and CDR2 is ANQGSEA. CDR3 length: 11 amino acids. V shed 8 bases and J 15 bases; nucleotides not matched to a gene: 9. The CDR3 region has the DNA TGCAGCTTCCGATATAGCGGGAGGGGGTTCTTC. Translation gives CSFRYSGRGFF.

The rearrangement joins TRBV11-2 to TRBJ1-2; D is possibly TRBD1 (5 bases). CDR1 is SGHAT and CDR2 is FQNNGV in the germline V gene. Trimming removed 1 base from V and 7 bases from J, with 7 bases in between. CDR3 length: 12 amino acids. The CDR3 nucleotides read TGTGCCAGCAGCTTAGGAAGGGGTGGCTACACCTTC. This sequence encodes CASSLGRGGYTF.

The chain joins TRBV4-1 to TRBJ1-5, with 9 positions matching TRBD1. The CDR3 covers 15 residues. Per germline, CDR1 MGHRA and CDR2 YSYEKL. Losses at the gene ends were 3 bases for V and 5 bases for J; bases not matched to a gene: 5. CDR3 protein: CASSHLQGADQPQHF. CDR3 bases: TGCGCCAGCAGCCATCTACAGGGGGCCGATCAGCCCCAGCATTTT.

V and J are TRBV7-3 and TRBJ2-5; a weak D match, TRBD1 (7 bases). V lost 5 bases, J lost 2 bases, and 12 bases lay in between. The CDR3 is 14 amino acids. Germline V gene data show CDR1 as SGHTA and CDR2 as FQGTGA. CDR3 region: CASSQGGRQETQYF. In DNA, the CDR3 is TGTGCCAGCAGCCAGGGGGGCAGACAAGAGACCCAGTACTTC.

In its sample, this clone was seen once. CDR3 amino acids: CASSWGQGAYEQYF. DNA of the CDR3: TGTGCCAGCAGCTGGGGACAGGGGGCCTACGAGCAGTACTTC. The rearrangement links TRBV7-9 to TRBJ2-7; 11 bases agree with TRBD1. Germline trimming cut 4 bases from V and 2 bases from J; bases unmatched to any gene: 1. CDR3 length: 14 residues. Germline V CDR1 and CDR2: SEHNR, FQNEAQ (reference sequence).

CDR3 in amino acids: CASSFPDREPFYGYTF. In DNA form, the CDR3 reads TGCGCCAGCAGCTTCCCGGACAGGGAGCCTTTCTATGGCTACACCTTC. The rearrangement links TRBV5-1 to TRBJ1-2, with 8 bases matching TRBD1. CDR3 length: 16 residues. V lost 2 bases and J lost 4; bases outside the gene matches: 10. CDR1 SGHRS and CDR2 YFSETQ come from the germline V gene.

The V and J genes are TRBV29-1 and TRBJ1-2; 12 bases fit TRBD1. CDR1 and CDR2 from the germline V gene are SQVTM and ANQGSEA. J lost 7 bases, V lost 7 bases, and 4 bases had no gene match. The CDR3 extends over 12 amino acids. CDR3 nucleotides: TGCAGCGGGGACAGGGGGCTCGGTGGCTACACCTTC. As protein: CSGDRGLGGYTF.